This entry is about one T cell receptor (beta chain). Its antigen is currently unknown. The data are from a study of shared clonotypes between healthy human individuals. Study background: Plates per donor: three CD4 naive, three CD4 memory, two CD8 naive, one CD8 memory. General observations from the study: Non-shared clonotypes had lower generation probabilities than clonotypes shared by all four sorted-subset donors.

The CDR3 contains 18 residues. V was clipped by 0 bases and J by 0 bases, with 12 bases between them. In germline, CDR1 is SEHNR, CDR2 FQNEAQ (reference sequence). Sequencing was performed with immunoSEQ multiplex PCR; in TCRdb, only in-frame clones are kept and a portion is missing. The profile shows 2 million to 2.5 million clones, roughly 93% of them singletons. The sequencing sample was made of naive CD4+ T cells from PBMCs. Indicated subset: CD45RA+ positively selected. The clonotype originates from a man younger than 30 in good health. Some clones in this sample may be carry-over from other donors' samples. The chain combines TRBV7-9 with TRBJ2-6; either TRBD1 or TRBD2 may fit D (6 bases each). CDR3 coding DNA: TGTGCCAGCAGCTTAGCGAGGGGGGTCCACTCTGGGGCCAACGTCCTGACTTTC. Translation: CASSLARGVHSGANVLTF.